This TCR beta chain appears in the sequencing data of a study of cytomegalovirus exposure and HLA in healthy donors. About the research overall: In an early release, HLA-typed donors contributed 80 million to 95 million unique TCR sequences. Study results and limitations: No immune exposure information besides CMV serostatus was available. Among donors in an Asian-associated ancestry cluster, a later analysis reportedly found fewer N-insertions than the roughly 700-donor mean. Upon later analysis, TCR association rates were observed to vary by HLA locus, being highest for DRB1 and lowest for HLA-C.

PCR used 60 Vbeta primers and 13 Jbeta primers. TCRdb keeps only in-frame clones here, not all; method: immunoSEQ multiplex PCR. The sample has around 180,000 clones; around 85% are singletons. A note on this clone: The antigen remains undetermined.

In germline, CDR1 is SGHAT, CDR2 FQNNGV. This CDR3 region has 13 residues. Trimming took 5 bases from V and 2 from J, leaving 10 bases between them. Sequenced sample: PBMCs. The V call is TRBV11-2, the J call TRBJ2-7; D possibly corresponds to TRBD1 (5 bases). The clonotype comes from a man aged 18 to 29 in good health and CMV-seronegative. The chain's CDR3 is CASSPTETYEQYF. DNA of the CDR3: TGTGCCAGCAGCCCGACAGAGACCTACGAGCAGTACTTC. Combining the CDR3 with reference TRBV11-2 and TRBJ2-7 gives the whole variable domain EAGVAQSPRYKIIEKRQSVAFWCNPISGHATLYWYQQILGQGPKLLIQFQNNGVVDDSQLPKDRFSAERLKGVDSTLKIQPAKLEDSAVYLCASSPTETYEQYFGPGTRLTVT.